This TCR beta chain originates from a study of CD8 T cells in Susac syndrome. Included as multiple sclerosis controls were treatment-naive patients who had stable or active relapsing-remitting disease. Through negative isolation, CD4+ and CD8+ T cells were obtained, while TEMRA cells were enriched using FACS. V was shortened by 0 bases and J by 4 bases, with 2 bases between the two germline ends. This CDR3 region has 12 residues. In germline, CDR1 is KGHDR, CDR2 SFDVKD. This clonotype was recorded a few times. Its cognate antigen is unknown. Study-wide results and limits: TCR sequencing and HLA analysis covered a relatively small number of individuals.

RNA, at about 0.5 to 1 ug, was reverse transcribed with random hexamers. The authors amplified TCR beta CDR3 across 54 Vbeta and 13 Jbeta using immunoSEQ multiplex PCR. TCRdb reprocessed the immunoSEQ multiplex PCR reads via MiXCR and lists one record per CDR3 protein. The sample has 130,000 or so distinct CDR3 sequences, around 95% seen once. This chain uses TRBV24-1 with TRBJ2-5; D is undetermined. The receptor's source is a human donor with multiple sclerosis. The sample comprised CD4+ T cells from PBMCs. As DNA, the CDR3 is TGTGCCACCAGTGATTTGCGAGAGACCCAGTACTTC. Protein: CATSDLRETQYF.